This paragraph reports one T cell receptor (beta chain). This sample was included in a study of T cell changes during pregnancy in multiple sclerosis. Clones were sequenced by immunoSEQ multiplex PCR, and TCRdb holds only the in-frame ones, with some missing. The repertoire holds about 57,000 clones, with around 94% as singletons. The germline gives CDR1 MNHEY, CDR2 SVGAGI. The V end lost 4 bases, the J end lost 8 bases, and 14 bases lay between the germline ends. CDR3 length: 13 residues. The receptor was isolated from a female donor with multiple sclerosis, enrolled in a pregnancy study. The gene calls are TRBV6-5 and TRBJ1-2; no clear D gene. The source was CD4+ T cells from peripheral blood mononuclear cells, collected before pregnancy. The CDR3 protein is CASSSPVVQGYTF. CDR3 DNA: TGTGCCAGCAGTTCTCCGGTTGTTCAAGGCTACACCTTC.